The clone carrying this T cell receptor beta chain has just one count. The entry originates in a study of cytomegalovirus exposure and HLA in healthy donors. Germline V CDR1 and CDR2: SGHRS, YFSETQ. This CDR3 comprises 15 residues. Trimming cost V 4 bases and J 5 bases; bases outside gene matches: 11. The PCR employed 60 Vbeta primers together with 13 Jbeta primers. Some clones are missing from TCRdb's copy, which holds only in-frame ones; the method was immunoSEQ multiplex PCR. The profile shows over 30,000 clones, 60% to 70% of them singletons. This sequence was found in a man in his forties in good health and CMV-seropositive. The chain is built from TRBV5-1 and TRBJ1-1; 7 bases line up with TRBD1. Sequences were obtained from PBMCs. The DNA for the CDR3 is TGCGCCAGCAGCCCCTACAGGGGAACATTAACTGAAGCTTTCTTT. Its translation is CASSPYRGTLTEAFF.